The 9 T cell receptor beta chains given below trace back to one sample, sequenced in a study of identical twins' blood T cells. Each CDR3 protein is one row after TCRdb ran MiXCR on the 5' RACE reads. This table has 300,000 to 400,000 distinct CDR3 sequences, over 25% appearing once. Sequencing input: PBMCs. These receptors all stem from a woman between 18 and 49 years old in good health.

V and J are TRBV5-4 and TRBJ2-7; 7 bases map to TRBD2. Unmatched junction bases numbered 10, after V lost 4 bases and J lost 6 bases. In germline, CDR1 is SGHNT, CDR2 YYREEE (reference sequence). The length of the CDR3 is 14 residues. The CDR3 DNA reads as TGTGCCAGCAGCCCGGGGGGAAGGGAGGCCGAGCAGTACTTC. It specifies CASSPGGREAEQYF.

The chain links TRBV29-1 to TRBJ1-1; no firm D call. The CDR3 spans 15 residues. V was pared by 5 bases and J by 4 bases, with 20 bases between. The germline V gene has CDR1 SQVTM and CDR2 ANQGSEA. The CDR3 here is CSVSTWLTARTEAFF. The CDR3 bases are TGCAGCGTTTCGACGTGGTTAACAGCCCGCACTGAAGCTTTCTTT.

V gene TRBV19 combines with J gene TRBJ2-3; D unclear. V lost 4 bases and J 1 base, leaving 18 bases between the germline ends. The CDR3 loop spans 17 amino acids. CDR1 and CDR2 (germline): LNHDA, SQIVND (reference sequence). In DNA form, the CDR3 reads TGTGCCAGTAGTAAAAACTCGCCAGGTTTCGGCACAGATACGCAGTATTTT. Translating gives CASSKNSPGFGTDTQYF.

This chain's CDR3 is CSASGVANQPQHF. DNA for the CDR3: TGCAGTGCTAGCGGGGTGGCGAATCAGCCCCAGCATTTT. The chain combines TRBV20-1 with TRBJ1-5, with D unresolved. The V gene's germline CDR1 is DFQATT and CDR2 SNEGSKA (reference sequence). The CDR3 is 13 amino acids. The V gene lost 3 bases and the J gene lost 4 bases, with 10 bases spanning the gap.

The chain links TRBV19 to TRBJ1-1, with 7 bases that match TRBD1. Germline V lookup: CDR1 LNHDA, CDR2 SQIVND (reference sequence). The trim removed 8 bases at V and 5 bases at J, leaving 14 bases unmatched. The length of the CDR3 is 15 residues. Here the CDR3 reads CASRDRARGDTEAFF. The DNA of the CDR3 is TGTGCCAGTCGCGACAGGGCCAGGGGGGATACTGAAGCTTTCTTT.

This clonotype was seen only a few times. The chain joins TRBV20-1 to TRBJ2-1; no firm D call. This CDR3 is 12 amino acids long. The V gene's germline CDR1 is DFQATT and CDR2 SNEGSKA (reference sequence). V was cut by 3 bases and J by 7 bases, with 10 bases left in between. This chain's CDR3 is CSARVSRNEQFF. The CDR3 DNA follows: TGCAGTGCTAGGGTCAGCCGGAATGAGCAGTTCTTC.

V is TRBV12-3 or TRBV12-4 and J is TRBJ2-7; 7 nucleotides line up with TRBD2. The CDR3 totals 16 residues. The ends lost 2 bases at V and 2 bases at J; junction bases unmatched: 9. CDR3: CASSLLDLADTYEQYF. CDR3 coding DNA: TGTGCCAGCAGTTTACTAGACCTAGCGGATACCTACGAGCAGTACTTC.

The CDR3 nucleotides read TGCGCCAGCAGCTTTTACTTGGGAACTGAAGCTTTCTTT. Its protein is CASSFYLGTEAFF. The chain links TRBV5-1 to TRBJ1-1; D remains unclear. Trimming took 2 bases from V and 5 from J, leaving 10 bases between them. This CDR3 comprises 13 residues. Germline CDR1 SGHRS, CDR2 YFSETQ.

This clonotype turned up a few times. This sequence joins TRBV5-1 and TRBJ1-1, with 8 bases identical to TRBD1. This CDR3 is 13 amino acids long. Germline assignment: CDR1 SGHRS and CDR2 YFSETQ. V gave up 3 bases and J gave up 5 bases; unmatched junction bases: 3. Here the CDR3 reads CASSSDRVTEAFF. The CDR3 DNA reads as TGCGCCAGCAGCTCGGACAGGGTAACTGAAGCTTTCTTT.